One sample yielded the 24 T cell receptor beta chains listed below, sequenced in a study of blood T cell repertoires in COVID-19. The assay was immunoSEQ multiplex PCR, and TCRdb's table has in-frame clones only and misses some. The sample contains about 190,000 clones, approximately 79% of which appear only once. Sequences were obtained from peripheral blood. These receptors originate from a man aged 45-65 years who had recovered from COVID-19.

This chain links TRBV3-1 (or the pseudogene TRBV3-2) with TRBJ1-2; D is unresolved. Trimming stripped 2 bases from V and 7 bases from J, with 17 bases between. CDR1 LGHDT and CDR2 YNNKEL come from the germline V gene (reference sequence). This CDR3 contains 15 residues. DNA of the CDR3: TGTGCCAGCAGCCAACCGATCGGTTCGTCCGGTGGCTACACCTTC. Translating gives CASSQPIGSSGGYTF.

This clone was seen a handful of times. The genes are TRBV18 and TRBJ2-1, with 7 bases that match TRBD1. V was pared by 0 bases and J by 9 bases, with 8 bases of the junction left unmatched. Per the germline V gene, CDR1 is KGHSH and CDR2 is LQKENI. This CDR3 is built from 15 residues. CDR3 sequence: CASSPPTGSGIEQFF. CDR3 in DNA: TGTGCCAGCTCACCACCGACAGGGTCTGGAATTGAGCAGTTCTTC.

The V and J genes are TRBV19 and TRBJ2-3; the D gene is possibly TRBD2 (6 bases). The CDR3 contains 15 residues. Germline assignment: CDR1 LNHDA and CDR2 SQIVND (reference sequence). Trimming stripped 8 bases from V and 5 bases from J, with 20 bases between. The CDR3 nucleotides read TGTGCCAGTTCGTTCCGGGAGACGGCACAAGATACGCAGTATTTT. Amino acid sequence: CASSFRETAQDTQYF.

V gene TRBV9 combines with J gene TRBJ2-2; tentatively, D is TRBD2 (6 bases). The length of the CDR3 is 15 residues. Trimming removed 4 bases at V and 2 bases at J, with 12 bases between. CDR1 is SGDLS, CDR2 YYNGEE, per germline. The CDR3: CASSPIGLNTGELFF. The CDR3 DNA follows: TGTGCCAGCAGCCCCATAGGACTAAACACCGGGGAGCTGTTTTTT.

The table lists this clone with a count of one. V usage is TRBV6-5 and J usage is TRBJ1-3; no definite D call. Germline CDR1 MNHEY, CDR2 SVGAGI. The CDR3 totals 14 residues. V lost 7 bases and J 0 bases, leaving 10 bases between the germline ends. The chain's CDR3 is CASTEQRSGNTIYF. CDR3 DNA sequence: TGTGCCAGCACCGAACAACGCTCTGGAAACACCATATATTTT.

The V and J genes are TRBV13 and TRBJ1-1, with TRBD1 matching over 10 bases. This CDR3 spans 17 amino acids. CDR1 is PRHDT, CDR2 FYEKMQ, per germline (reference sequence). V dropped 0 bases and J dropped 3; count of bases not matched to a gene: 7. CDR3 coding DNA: TGTGCCAGCAGCTTAGGCGGAGCCGGGACAGGGGACACTGAAGCTTTCTTT. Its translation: CASSLGGAGTGDTEAFF.

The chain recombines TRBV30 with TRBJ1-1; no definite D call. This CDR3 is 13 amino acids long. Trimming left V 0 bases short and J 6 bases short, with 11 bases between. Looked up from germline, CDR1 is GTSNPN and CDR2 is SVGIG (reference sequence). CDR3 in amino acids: CAWSVQSEAEAFF. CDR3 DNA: TGTGCCTGGAGTGTACAATCTGAAGCTGAAGCTTTCTTT.

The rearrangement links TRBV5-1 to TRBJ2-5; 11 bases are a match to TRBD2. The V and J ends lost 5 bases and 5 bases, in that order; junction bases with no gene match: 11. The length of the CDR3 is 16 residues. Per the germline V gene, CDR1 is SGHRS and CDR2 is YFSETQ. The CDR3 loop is CASRPLAGGPGETQYF. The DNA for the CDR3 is TGCGCCAGCAGACCTCTAGCGGGAGGCCCGGGGGAGACCCAGTACTTC.

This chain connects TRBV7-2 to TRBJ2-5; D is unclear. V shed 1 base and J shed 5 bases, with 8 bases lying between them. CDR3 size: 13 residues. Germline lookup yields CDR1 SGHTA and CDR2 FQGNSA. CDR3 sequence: CASSLVIGETQYF. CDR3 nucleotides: TGTGCCAGCAGCTTAGTGATCGGGGAGACCCAGTACTTC.

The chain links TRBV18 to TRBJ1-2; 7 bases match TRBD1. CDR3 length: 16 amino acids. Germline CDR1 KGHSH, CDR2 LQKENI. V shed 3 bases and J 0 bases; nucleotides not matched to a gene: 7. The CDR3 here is CASSPETGPPNYGYTF. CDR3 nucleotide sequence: TGTGCCAGCTCACCGGAGACAGGGCCTCCTAACTATGGCTACACCTTC.

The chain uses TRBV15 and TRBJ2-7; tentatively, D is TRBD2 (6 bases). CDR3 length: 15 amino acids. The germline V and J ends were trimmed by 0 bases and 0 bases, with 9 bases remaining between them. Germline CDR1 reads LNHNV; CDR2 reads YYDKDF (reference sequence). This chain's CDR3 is CATSRERDTSYEQYF. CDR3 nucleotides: TGTGCCACCAGCAGAGAGCGGGATACCTCCTACGAGCAGTACTTC.

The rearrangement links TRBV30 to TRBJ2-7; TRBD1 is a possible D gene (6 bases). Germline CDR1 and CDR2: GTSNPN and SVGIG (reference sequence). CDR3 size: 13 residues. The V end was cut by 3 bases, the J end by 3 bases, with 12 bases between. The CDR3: CAWSQGSSYEQYF. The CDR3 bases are TGTGCCTGGAGCCAGGGGAGTAGCTACGAGCAGTACTTC.

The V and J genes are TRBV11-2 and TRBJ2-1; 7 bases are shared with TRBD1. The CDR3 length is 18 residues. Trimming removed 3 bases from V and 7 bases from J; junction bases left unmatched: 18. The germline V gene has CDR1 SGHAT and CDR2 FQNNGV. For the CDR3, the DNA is TGTGCCAGCAGCTTCAGGGGGTCCGCTAGCTTCCTCGCGAATGAGCAGTTCTTC. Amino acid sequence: CASSFRGSASFLANEQFF.

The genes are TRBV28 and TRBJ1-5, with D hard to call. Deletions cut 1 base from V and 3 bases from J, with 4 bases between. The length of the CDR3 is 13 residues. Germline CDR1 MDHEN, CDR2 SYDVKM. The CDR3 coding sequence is TGTGCCAGCAGTTTATCACTCAATCAGCCCCAGCATTTT. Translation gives CASSLSLNQPQHF.

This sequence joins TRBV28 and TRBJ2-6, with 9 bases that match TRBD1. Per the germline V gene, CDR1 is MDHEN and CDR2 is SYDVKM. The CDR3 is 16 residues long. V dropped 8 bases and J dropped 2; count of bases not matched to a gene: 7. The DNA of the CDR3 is TGTGCCAGCTTACAGGGGGCAGCTACTGGGGCCAACGTCCTGACTTTC. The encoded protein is CASLQGAATGANVLTF.

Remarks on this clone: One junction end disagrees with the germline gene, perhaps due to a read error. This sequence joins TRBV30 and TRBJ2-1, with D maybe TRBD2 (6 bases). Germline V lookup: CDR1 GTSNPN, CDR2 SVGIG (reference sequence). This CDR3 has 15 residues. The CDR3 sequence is CAWSVPGSSHNEQFF. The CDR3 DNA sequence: TGTGCCTGGAGTGTACCCGGGAGCTCCCACAATGAGCAGTTCTTC. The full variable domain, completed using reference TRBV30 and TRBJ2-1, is SQTIHQWPATLVQPVGSPLSLECTVEGTSNPNLYWYRQAAGRGLQLLFYSVGIGQISSEVPQNLSASRPQDRQFILSSKKLLLSDSGFYLCAWSVPGSSHNEQFFGPGTRLTVL.

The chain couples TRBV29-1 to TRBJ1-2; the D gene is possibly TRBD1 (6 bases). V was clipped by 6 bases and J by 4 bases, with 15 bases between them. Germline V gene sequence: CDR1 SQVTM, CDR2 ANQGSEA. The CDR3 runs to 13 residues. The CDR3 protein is CSVETGTLYGYTF. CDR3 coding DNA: TGCAGCGTCGAAACCGGGACACTCTATGGCTACACCTTC.

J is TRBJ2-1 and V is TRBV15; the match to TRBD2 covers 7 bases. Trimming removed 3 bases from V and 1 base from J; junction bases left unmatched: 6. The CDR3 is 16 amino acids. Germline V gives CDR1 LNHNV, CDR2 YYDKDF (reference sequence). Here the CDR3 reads CATSSRGGSSYNEQFF. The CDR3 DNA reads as TGTGCCACCAGCAGCCGGGGCGGGAGTTCCTACAATGAGCAGTTCTTC.

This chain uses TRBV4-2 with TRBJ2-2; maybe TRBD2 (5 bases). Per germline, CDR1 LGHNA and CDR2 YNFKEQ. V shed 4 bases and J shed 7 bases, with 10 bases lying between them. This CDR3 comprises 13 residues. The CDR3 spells CASSPLVGGELFF. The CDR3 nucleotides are TGTGCCAGCAGCCCACTAGTGGGCGGGGAGCTGTTTTTT.

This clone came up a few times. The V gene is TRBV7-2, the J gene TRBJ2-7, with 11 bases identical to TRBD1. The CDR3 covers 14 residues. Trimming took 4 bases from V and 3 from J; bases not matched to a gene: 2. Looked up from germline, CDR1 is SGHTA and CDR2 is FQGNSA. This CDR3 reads CASSYGTGGYEQYF. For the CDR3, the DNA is TGTGCCAGCAGCTACGGGACAGGGGGCTACGAGCAGTACTTC.

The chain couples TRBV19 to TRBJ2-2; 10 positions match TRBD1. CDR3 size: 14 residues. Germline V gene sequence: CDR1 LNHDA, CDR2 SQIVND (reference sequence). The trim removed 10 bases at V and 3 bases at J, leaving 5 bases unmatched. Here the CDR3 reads CATSDRGYTGELFF. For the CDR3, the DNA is TGTGCCACCTCGGACAGGGGGTACACCGGGGAGCTGTTTTTT. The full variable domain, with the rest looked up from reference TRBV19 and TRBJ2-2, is DGGITQSPKYLFRKEGQNVTLSCEQNLNHDAMYWYRQDPGQGLRLIYYSQIVNDFQKGDIAEGYSVSREKKESFPLTVTSAQKNPTAFYLCATSDRGYTGELFFGEGSRLTVL.

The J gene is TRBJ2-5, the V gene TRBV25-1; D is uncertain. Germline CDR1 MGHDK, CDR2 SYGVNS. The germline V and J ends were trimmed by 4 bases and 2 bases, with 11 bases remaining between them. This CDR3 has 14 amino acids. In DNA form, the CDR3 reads TGTGCCAGCAGTGCTGGATGGGCACAAGAGACCCAGTACTTC. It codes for CASSAGWAQETQYF.

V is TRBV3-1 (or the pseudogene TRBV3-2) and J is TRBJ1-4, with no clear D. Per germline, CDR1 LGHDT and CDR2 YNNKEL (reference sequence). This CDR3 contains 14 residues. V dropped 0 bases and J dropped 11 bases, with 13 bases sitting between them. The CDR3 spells CASSQESPGVKLFF. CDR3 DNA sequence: TGTGCCAGCAGCCAAGAGAGTCCAGGCGTGAAACTGTTTTTT.

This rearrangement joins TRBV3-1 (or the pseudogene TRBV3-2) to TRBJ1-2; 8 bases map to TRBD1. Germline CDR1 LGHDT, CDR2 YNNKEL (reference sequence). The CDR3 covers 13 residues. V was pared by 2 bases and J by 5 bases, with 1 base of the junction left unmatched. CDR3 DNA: TGTGCCAGCAGCCAACAGGGGGCTTATGGCTACACCTTC. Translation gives CASSQQGAYGYTF.